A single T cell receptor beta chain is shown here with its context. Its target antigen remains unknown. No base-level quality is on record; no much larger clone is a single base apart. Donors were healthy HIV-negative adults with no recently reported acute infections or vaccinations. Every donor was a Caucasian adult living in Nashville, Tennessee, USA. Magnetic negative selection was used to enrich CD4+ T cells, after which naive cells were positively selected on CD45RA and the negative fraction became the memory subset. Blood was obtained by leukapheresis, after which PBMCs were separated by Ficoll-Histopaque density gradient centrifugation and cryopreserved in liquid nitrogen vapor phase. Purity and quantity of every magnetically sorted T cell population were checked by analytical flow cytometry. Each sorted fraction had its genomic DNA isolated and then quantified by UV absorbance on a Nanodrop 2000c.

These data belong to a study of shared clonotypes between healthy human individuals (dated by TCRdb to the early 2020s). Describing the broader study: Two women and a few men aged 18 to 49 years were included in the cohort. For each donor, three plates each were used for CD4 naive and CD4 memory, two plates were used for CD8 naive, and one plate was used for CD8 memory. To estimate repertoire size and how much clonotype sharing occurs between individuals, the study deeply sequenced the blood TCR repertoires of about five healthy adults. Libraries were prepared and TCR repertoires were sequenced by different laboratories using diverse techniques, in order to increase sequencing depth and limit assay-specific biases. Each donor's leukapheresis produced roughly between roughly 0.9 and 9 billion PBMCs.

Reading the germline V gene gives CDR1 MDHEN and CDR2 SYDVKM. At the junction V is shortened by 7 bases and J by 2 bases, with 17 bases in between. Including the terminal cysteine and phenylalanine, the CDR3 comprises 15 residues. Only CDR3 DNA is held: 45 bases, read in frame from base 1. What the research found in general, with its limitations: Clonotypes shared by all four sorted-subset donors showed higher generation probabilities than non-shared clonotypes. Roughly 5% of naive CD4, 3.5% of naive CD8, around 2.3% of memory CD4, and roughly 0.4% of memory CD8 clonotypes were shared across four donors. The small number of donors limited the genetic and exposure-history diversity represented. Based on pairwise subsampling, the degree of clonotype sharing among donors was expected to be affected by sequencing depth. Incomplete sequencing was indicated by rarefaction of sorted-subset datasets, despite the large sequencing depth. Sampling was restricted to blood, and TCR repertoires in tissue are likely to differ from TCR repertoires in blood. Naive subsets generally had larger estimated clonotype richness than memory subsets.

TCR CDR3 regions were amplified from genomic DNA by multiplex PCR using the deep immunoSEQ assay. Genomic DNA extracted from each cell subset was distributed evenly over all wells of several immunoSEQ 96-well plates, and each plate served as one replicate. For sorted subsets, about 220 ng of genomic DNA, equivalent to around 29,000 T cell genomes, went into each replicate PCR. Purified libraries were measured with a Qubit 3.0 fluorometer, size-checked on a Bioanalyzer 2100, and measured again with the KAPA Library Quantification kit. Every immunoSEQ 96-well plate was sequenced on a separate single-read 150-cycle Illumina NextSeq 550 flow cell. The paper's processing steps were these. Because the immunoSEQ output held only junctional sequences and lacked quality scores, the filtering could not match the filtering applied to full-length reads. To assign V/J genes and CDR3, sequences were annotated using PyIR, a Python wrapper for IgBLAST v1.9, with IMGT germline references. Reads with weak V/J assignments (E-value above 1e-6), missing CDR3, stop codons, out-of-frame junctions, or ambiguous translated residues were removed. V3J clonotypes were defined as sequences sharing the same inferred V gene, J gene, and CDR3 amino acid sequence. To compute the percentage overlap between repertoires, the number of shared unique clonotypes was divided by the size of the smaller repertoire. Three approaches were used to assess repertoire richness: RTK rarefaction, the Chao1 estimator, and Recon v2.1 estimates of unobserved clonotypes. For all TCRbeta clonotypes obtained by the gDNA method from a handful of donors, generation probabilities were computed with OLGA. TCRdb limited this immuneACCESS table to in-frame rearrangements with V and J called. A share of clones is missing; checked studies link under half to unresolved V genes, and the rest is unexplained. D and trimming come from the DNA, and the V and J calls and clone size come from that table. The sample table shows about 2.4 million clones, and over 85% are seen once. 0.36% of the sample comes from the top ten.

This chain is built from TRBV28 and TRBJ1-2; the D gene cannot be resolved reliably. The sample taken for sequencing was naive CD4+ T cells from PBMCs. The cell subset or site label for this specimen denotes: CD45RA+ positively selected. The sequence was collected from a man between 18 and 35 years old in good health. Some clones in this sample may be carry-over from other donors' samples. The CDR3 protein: CASTPLLAQNYGYTF. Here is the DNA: TGTGCCAGCACTCCTCTTTTGGCCCAGAACTATGGCTACACCTTC.